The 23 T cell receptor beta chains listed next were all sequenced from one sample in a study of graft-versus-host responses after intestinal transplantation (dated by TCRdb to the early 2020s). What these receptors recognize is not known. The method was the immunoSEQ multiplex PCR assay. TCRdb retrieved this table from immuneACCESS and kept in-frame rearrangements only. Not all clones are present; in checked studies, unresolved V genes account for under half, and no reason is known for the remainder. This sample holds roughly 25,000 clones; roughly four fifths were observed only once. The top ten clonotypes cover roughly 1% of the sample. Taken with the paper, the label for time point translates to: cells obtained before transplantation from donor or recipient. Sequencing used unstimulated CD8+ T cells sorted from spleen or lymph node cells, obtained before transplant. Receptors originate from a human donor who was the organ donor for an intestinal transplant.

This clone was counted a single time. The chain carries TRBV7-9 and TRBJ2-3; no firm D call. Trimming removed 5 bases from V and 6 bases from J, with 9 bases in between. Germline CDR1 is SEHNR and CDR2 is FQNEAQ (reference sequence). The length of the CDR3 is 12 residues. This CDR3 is CASSLGRDTQYF. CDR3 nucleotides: TGTGCCAGCAGCCTAGGGCGGGATACGCAGTATTTT.

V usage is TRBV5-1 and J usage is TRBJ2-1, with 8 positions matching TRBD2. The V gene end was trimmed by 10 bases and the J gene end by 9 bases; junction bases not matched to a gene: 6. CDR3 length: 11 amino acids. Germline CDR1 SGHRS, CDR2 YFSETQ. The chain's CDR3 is CASREGVEQFF. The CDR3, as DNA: TGCGCCTCCCGGGAGGGGGTTGAGCAGTTCTTC.

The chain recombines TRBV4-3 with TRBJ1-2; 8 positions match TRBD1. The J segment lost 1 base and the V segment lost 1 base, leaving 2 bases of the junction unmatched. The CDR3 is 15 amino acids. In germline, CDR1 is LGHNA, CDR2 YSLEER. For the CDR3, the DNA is TGCGCCAGCAGCCAAGTCAGGGGGCGTAACTATGGCTACACCTTC. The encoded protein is CASSQVRGRNYGYTF.

The CDR3 loop reads CASTLLGDSLNTEAFF. In DNA form, the CDR3 reads TGTGCCAGTACTCTACTAGGGGACAGCTTGAACACTGAAGCTTTCTTT. The chain employs TRBV19 and TRBJ1-1; 7 bases are a match to TRBD1. Germline lookup yields CDR1 LNHDA and CDR2 SQIVND (reference sequence). The CDR3 contains 16 residues. V trimming: 7 bases; J trimming: 0 bases; junction bases outside the gene matches: 11. Filled out from reference TRBV19 and TRBJ1-1, the complete variable domain reads DGGITQSPKYLFRKEGQNVTLSCEQNLNHDAMYWYRQDPGQGLRLIYYSQIVNDFQKGDIAEGYSVSREKKESFPLTVTSAQKNPTAFYLCASTLLGDSLNTEAFFGQGTRLTVV.

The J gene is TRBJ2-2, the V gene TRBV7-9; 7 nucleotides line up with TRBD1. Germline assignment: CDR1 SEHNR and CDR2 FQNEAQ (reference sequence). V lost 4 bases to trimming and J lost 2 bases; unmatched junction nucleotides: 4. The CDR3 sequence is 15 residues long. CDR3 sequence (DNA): TGTGCCAGCAGCTCCTGGGACAGTAACACCGGGGAGCTGTTTTTT. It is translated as CASSSWDSNTGELFF. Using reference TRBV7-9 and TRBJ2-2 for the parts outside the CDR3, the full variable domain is DTGVSQNPRHKITKRGQNVTFRCDPISEHNRLYWYRQTLGQGPEFLTYFQNEAQLEKSRLLSDRFSAERPKGSFSTLEIQRTEQGDSAMYLCASSSWDSNTGELFFGEGSRLTVL.

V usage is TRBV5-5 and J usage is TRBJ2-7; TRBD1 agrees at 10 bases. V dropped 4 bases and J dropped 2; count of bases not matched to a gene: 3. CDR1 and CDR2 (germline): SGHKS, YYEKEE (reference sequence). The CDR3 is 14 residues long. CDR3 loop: CASSEDRGPYEQYF. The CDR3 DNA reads TGTGCCAGCAGCGAAGACAGGGGGCCCTACGAGCAGTACTTC.

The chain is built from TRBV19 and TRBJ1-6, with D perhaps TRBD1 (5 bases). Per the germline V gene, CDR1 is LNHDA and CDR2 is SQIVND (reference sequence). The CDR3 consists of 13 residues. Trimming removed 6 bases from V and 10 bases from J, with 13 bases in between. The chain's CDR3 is CASRYGGGSPLHF. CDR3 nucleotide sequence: TGTGCCAGTAGATATGGGGGTGGCTCACCCCTCCACTTT.

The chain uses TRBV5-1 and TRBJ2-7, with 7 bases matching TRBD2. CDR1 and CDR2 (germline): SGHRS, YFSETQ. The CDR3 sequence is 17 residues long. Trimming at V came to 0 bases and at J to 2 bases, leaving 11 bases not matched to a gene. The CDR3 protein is CASSLVPILAATYEQYF. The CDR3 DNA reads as TGCGCCAGCAGCTTGGTCCCCATCCTAGCGGCTACCTACGAGCAGTACTTC.

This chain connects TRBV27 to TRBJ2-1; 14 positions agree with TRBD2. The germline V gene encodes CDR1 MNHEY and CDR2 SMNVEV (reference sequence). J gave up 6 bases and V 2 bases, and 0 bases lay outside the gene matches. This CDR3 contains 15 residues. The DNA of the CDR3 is TGTGCCAGCAGTTTAGGGACTAGCGGGAGCAATGAGCAGTTCTTC. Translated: CASSLGTSGSNEQFF.

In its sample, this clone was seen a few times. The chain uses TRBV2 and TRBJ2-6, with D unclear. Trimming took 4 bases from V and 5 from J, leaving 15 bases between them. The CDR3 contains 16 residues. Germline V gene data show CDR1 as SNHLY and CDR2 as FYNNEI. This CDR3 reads CASSGRTGGRANVLTF. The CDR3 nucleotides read TGTGCCAGCAGTGGTCGGACGGGCGGCAGGGCCAACGTCCTGACTTTC.

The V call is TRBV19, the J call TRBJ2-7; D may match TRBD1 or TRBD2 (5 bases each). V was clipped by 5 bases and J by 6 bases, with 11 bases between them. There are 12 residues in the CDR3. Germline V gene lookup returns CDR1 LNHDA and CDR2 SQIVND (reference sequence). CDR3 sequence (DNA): TGTGCCAGTAGTGTCGGGGCCAGCGAGCAGTACTTC. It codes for CASSVGASEQYF.

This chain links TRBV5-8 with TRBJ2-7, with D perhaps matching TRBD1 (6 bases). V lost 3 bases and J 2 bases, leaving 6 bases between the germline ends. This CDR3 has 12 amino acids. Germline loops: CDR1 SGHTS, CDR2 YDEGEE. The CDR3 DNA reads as TGTGCCAGCAGCTGGGACACCTACGAGCAGTACTTC. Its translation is CASSWDTYEQYF.

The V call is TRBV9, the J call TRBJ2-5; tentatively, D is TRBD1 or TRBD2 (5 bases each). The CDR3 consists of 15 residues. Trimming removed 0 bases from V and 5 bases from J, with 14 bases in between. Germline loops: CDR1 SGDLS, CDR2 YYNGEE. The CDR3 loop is CASSVGGTRDETQYF. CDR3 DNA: TGTGCCAGCAGCGTAGGGGGTACTAGGGACGAGACCCAGTACTTC.

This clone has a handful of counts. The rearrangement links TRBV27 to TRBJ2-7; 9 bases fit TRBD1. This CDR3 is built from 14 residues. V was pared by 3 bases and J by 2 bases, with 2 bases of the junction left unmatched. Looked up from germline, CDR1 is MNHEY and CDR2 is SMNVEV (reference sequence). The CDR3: CASSFGTGPYEQYF. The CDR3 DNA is TGTGCCAGCAGTTTCGGGACAGGGCCCTACGAGCAGTACTTC.

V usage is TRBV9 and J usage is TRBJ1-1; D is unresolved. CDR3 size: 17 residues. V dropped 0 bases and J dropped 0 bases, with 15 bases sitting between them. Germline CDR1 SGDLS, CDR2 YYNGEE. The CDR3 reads CASSVATARTMNTEAFF. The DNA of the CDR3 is TGTGCCAGCAGCGTAGCTACGGCCCGGACCATGAACACTGAAGCTTTCTTT.

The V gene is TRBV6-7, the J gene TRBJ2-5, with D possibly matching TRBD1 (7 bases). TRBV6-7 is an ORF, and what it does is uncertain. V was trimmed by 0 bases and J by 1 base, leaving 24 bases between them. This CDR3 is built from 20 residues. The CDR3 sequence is CASSYSAGWATGPFQETQYF. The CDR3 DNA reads TGTGCCAGCAGTTACTCCGCGGGGTGGGCGACAGGGCCCTTCCAAGAGACCCAGTACTTC.

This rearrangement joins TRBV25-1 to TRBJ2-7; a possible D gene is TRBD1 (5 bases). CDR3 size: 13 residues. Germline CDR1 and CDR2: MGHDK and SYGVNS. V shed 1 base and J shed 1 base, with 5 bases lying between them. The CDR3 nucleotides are TGTGCCAGCAGTGAATCAGGGTCCTACGAGCAGTACTTC. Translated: CASSESGSYEQYF.

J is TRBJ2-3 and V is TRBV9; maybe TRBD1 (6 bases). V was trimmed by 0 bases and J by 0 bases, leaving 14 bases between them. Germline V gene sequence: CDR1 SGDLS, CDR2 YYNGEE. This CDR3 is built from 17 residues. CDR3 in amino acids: CASSVEATGTSTDTQYF. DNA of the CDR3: TGTGCCAGCAGCGTAGAGGCAACAGGGACAAGCACAGATACGCAGTATTTT.

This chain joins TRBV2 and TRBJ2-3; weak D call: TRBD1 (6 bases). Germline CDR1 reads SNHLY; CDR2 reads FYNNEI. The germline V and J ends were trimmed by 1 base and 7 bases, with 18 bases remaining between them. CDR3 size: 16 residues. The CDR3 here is CASSEGHTVGTNTQYF. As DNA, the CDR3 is TGTGCCAGCAGTGAAGGCCACACCGTTGGGACAAATACGCAGTATTTT.

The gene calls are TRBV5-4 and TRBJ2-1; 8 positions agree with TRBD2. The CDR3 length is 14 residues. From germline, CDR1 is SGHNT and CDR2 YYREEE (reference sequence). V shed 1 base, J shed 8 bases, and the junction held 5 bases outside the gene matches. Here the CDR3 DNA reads TGTGCCAGCAGCTTGCGGGAGGGCGAGGATGAGCAGTTCTTC. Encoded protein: CASSLREGEDEQFF.

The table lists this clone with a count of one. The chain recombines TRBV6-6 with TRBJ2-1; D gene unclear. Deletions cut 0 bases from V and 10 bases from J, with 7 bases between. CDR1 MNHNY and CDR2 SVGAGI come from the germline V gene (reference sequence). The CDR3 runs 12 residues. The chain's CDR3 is CASSYSSPEQFF. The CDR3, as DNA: TGTGCCAGCAGTTACTCAAGCCCCGAGCAGTTCTTC.

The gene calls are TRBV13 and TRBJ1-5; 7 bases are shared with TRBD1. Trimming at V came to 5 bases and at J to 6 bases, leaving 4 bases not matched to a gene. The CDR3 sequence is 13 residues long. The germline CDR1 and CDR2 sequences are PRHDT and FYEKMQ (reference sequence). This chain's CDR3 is CASSPAGGQPQHF. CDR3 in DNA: TGTGCCAGCAGCCCGGCAGGGGGTCAGCCCCAGCATTTT.

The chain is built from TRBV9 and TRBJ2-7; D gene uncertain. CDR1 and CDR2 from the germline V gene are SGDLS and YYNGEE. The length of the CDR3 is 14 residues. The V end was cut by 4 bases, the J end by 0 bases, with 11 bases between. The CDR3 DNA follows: TGTGCCAGCAGCCCAACTCTAAGCTCCTACGAGCAGTACTTC. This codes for CASSPTLSSYEQYF. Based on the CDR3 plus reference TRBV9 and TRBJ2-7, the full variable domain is DSGVTQTPKHLITATGQRVTLRCSPRSGDLSVYWYQQSLDQGLQFLIQYYNGEERAKGNILERFSAQQFPDLHSELNLSSLELGDSALYFCASSPTLSSYEQYFGPGTRLTVT.